The 30 T cell receptor beta chains below all came from one sample that was sequenced in a study of vaccination and CD4 T cells after COVID-19. With the Oncomine TCR Beta short-read assay, DNA from cultured CD4+ T cells was sequenced. TCRdb reanalysed the PCR reads using MiXCR and keeps one entry per CDR3 protein. The table shows roughly 15,000 distinct CDR3 sequences, with 45% occurring only once. Their recognized antigens are unknown. The treatment here: roughly 10-day PBMC culture with coronavirus spike peptide pools or control peptides (ViraFEST assay). Sequences were derived from CD4+ T cells from blood, cultured in vitro, sampled before SARS-CoV-2 vaccination. The receptors derive from a human donor who received a COVID-19 vaccine.

This clonotype showed up just once. The chain is built from TRBV6-1 and TRBJ1-4; a possible D gene is TRBD1 (5 bases). CDR3 size: 13 residues. Germline V gene sequence: CDR1 MNHNS, CDR2 SASEGT. The germline V and J ends were trimmed by 10 bases and 8 bases, with 17 bases remaining between them. This CDR3 is CATKGPGIEKLFF. Written as DNA, the CDR3 is TGTGCCACCAAGGGACCAGGGATCGAAAAACTGTTTTTT.

The V gene is TRBV15, the J gene TRBJ2-7; D not certain. V lost 0 bases and J lost 2, with 11 bases in between. The CDR3 is 15 amino acids. The germline V gene encodes CDR1 LNHNV and CDR2 YYDKDF (reference sequence). The CDR3 region is CATSRDLGSPYEQYF. The CDR3 bases are TGTGCCACCAGCAGAGATCTCGGCAGCCCCTACGAGCAGTACTTC.

This clonotype was detected only a few times. The rearrangement links TRBV20-1 to TRBJ1-6; D gene uncertain. Germline V CDR1 and CDR2: DFQATT, SNEGSKA (reference sequence). The CDR3 consists of 16 residues. Trimming left V 0 bases short and J 0 bases short, with 9 bases between. CDR3 nucleotides: TGCAGTGCTAGAGATAGGCGGAGCTCCTATAATTCACCCCTCCACTTT. This gives the protein CSARDRRSSYNSPLHF.

This clonotype was counted a few times. The V gene is TRBV20-1, the J gene TRBJ2-3, with D unclear. The CDR3 runs 13 residues. V lost 7 bases, J lost 4 bases, and 15 bases lay in between. The V gene's germline CDR1 is DFQATT and CDR2 SNEGSKA (reference sequence). As DNA, the CDR3 is TGCAGTGTTAAACCCCCCCGGGCAGATACGCAGTATTTT. Its translation is CSVKPPRADTQYF.

The chain joins TRBV20-1 to TRBJ2-6; a weak D match, TRBD1 (5 bases). Looked up from germline, CDR1 is DFQATT and CDR2 is SNEGSKA (reference sequence). Between the trimmed V and J ends, which lost 0 bases and 0 bases, there was a span of 12 bases. CDR3 length: 17 amino acids. CDR3 residues: CSARDRTGRSGANVLTF. The DNA for the CDR3 is TGCAGTGCTAGAGATCGTACAGGCCGCTCTGGGGCCAACGTCCTGACTTTC.

The J gene is TRBJ2-2, the V gene TRBV7-6; D is possibly TRBD2 (6 bases). The CDR3 runs 15 residues. The V end was cut by 2 bases, the J end by 4 bases, with 11 bases between. Germline V gene sequence: CDR1 SGHVS, CDR2 FNYEAQ. This CDR3 is CASSLRGSGTGELFF. DNA of the CDR3: TGTGCCAGCAGCTTACGGGGGTCAGGCACCGGGGAGCTGTTTTTT. The variable domain in full, completed from reference TRBV7-6 and TRBJ2-2, reads GAGVSQSPRYKVTKRGQDVALRCDPISGHVSLYWYRQALGQGPEFLTYFNYEAQQDKSGLPNDRFSAERPEGSISTLTIQRTEQRDSAMYRCASSLRGSGTGELFFGEGSRLTVL.

This clonotype was seen a few times. The chain couples TRBV20-1 to TRBJ2-3; 8 bases fit TRBD2. The V gene's germline CDR1 is DFQATT and CDR2 SNEGSKA (reference sequence). The CDR3 runs 15 residues. The junction had 5 bases not matched to a gene; V was cut back by 2 bases and J by 1 base. In nucleotides, the CDR3 is TGCAGTGCTAGACCGATGACTAGCGGCACAGATACGCAGTATTTT. This gives the protein CSARPMTSGTDTQYF.

The V call is TRBV5-1, the J call TRBJ1-6, with D perhaps TRBD1 (5 bases). Germline V CDR1 and CDR2: SGHRS, YFSETQ. V gave up 4 bases and J gave up 7 bases, with 24 bases separating them. The CDR3 length is 18 residues. The CDR3 sequence is CASSLRQLDTIGNSPLHF. DNA for the CDR3: TGCGCCAGCAGCCTTCGACAGTTAGATACAATAGGGAATTCACCCCTCCACTTT.

In this sample, this clonotype turned up once. The genes are TRBV12-3 or TRBV12-4 and TRBJ2-5, with 7 bases fitting TRBD1. The CDR3 contains 14 residues. After removal of 3 bases from V and 5 bases from J, the junction contained 6 bases not matched to a gene. CDR3 in amino acids: CASSLIQGTETQYF. DNA of the CDR3: TGTGCCAGCAGTTTGATACAGGGGACCGAGACCCAGTACTTC.

The rearrangement uses TRBV5-1 and TRBJ1-2, with 9 bases aligning to TRBD1. V dropped 3 bases and J dropped 6; count of bases not matched to a gene: 3. The CDR3 is made up of 13 amino acids. In germline, CDR1 is SGHRS, CDR2 YFSETQ. This CDR3 is CASSSTGGDGYTF. The CDR3, as DNA: TGCGCCAGCAGCTCGACAGGGGGGGATGGCTACACCTTC.

This clonotype was observed a few times. The V call is TRBV30, the J call TRBJ2-7; 7 bases align to TRBD1. From germline, CDR1 is GTSNPN and CDR2 SVGIG (reference sequence). The CDR3 is made up of 16 amino acids. V was clipped by 0 bases and J by 0 bases; unmatched bases: 8. The CDR3 is CAWSVQGRILSYEQYF. Written as DNA, the CDR3 is TGTGCCTGGAGTGTACAGGGGCGGATTCTCTCCTACGAGCAGTACTTC. The full variable domain, with the rest looked up from reference TRBV30 and TRBJ2-7, is SQTIHQWPATLVQPVGSPLSLECTVEGTSNPNLYWYRQAAGRGLQLLFYSVGIGQISSEVPQNLSASRPQDRQFILSSKKLLLSDSGFYLCAWSVQGRILSYEQYFGPGTRLTVT.

The genes are TRBV10-3 and TRBJ1-2; a weak D match, TRBD1 (5 bases). In germline, CDR1 is ENHRY, CDR2 SYGVKD. V gave up 0 bases and J gave up 8 bases, with 10 bases separating them. CDR3 length: 13 amino acids. In DNA form, the CDR3 reads TGTGCCATCAGTGAGTCGGTGAGGGACGGCTACACCTTC. It specifies CAISESVRDGYTF.

This rearrangement joins TRBV10-2 to TRBJ2-3, with TRBD2 matching 7 bases. V shed 6 bases, J shed 0 bases, and the junction held 3 bases outside the gene matches. The CDR3 has 14 amino acids. The V gene's germline CDR1 is WSHSY and CDR2 SAAADI. CDR3 loop: CASRGLPSTDTQYF. The CDR3 coding sequence is TGCGCCAGCAGGGGACTACCAAGCACAGATACGCAGTATTTT.

The chain recombines TRBV6-5 with TRBJ1-5; 9 bases agree with TRBD1. Unmatched junction bases numbered 7, after V lost 3 bases and J lost 1 base. The CDR3 loop spans 17 amino acids. Germline lookup yields CDR1 MNHEY and CDR2 SVGAGI. CDR3 in amino acids: CASSYGSGQGSNQPQHF. For the CDR3, the DNA is TGTGCCAGCAGTTATGGTTCGGGACAGGGAAGCAATCAGCCCCAGCATTTT.

The rearrangement links TRBV7-2 to TRBJ2-2; D unresolved. Germline CDR1 is SGHTA and CDR2 is FQGNSA. V gave up 3 bases and J gave up 0 bases, with 8 bases separating them. The CDR3 runs to 15 residues. The CDR3 nucleotides read TGTGCCAGCAGCTTCCCACTGACGAACACCGGGGAGCTGTTTTTT. Translating it yields CASSFPLTNTGELFF.

The rearrangement joins TRBV2 to TRBJ2-1, with a possible D match to TRBD1 (8 bases). Looked up from germline, CDR1 is SNHLY and CDR2 is FYNNEI. The CDR3 covers 16 residues. V lost 6 bases, J lost 4 bases, and 19 bases lay in between. This CDR3 reads CASSATGGAAYNEQFF. The CDR3 DNA sequence: TGTGCCAGCAGCGCAACAGGGGGGGCGGCGTACAATGAGCAGTTCTTC. Full variable domain (rest looked up from reference TRBV2 and TRBJ2-1): EPEVTQTPSHQVTQMGQEVILRCVPISNHLYFYWYRQILGQKVEFLVSFYNNEISEKSEIFDDQFSVERPDGSNFTLKIRSTKLEDSAMYFCASSATGGAAYNEQFFGPGTRLTVL.

Remarks on this clonotype: One end of the junction does not line up with germline, which may come from a read error. The rearrangement uses TRBV5-1 and TRBJ2-3; no clear D gene. In germline, CDR1 is SGHRS, CDR2 YFSETQ. CDR3 size: 12 residues. Here the CDR3 reads CASSLSRDTQYF. In DNA, the CDR3 is TGCGCCAGCAGCTTGAGCAGAGATACGCAGTATTTT.

This clonotype has only a few counts. The J gene is TRBJ1-5, the V gene TRBV6-1; D gene uncertain. Germline CDR1 reads MNHNS; CDR2 reads SASEGT. CDR3 length: 12 amino acids. V lost 2 bases and J 6 bases, leaving 5 bases between the germline ends. DNA of the CDR3: TGTGCCAGCAGTGAAATACGTCAGCCCCAGCATTTT. This gives the protein CASSEIRQPQHF.

The V call is TRBV10-2, the J call TRBJ1-3, with 8 bases that match TRBD1. The CDR3 extends over 15 amino acids. Germline values: CDR1 WSHSY, CDR2 SAAADI. V trimming: 11 bases; J trimming: 0 bases; junction bases outside the gene matches: 9. The DNA for the CDR3 is TGCGCCCGAGGAACAGGGGGGGACTCTGGAAACACCATATATTTT. Amino acids: CARGTGGDSGNTIYF.

The J gene is TRBJ2-2, the V gene TRBV5-4; TRBD2 matches 8 bases. This CDR3 spans 15 amino acids. The germline V gene has CDR1 SGHNT and CDR2 YYREEE (reference sequence). V shed 0 bases and J 5 bases; nucleotides not matched to a gene: 3. The CDR3 region is CASSLGLAFTGELFF. CDR3 nucleotides: TGTGCCAGCAGCTTGGGACTAGCGTTTACCGGGGAGCTGTTTTTT.

The V gene is TRBV5-5, the J gene TRBJ2-4, with 11 bases identical to TRBD2. The CDR3 extends over 18 amino acids. Germline V gives CDR1 SGHKS, CDR2 YYEKEE (reference sequence). J gave up 0 bases and V 0 bases, and 5 bases lay outside the gene matches. The CDR3 spells CASSLGLAGSLAKNIQYF. In nucleotides, the CDR3 is TGTGCCAGCAGCTTGGGACTAGCGGGGTCCCTAGCCAAAAACATTCAGTACTTC.

This clonotype was counted only a few times. V gene TRBV30 combines with J gene TRBJ1-2; 7 nucleotides match TRBD1. Germline CDR1 GTSNPN, CDR2 SVGIG (reference sequence). V lost 6 bases, J lost 3 bases, and 7 bases stayed unmatched. CDR3 length: 13 amino acids. The CDR3 DNA sequence: TGTGCCTGCAAGAGGGACAGACACTATGGCTACACCTTC. Translation gives CACKRDRHYGYTF.

The chain links TRBV19 to TRBJ2-3; a weak D match, TRBD1 (6 bases). The CDR3 contains 16 residues. V lost 4 bases and J lost 0, with 14 bases in between. Germline CDR1 is LNHDA and CDR2 is SQIVND (reference sequence). The CDR3 bases are TGTGCCAGTAGTAGGGGACAAGACTCTAGCACAGATACGCAGTATTTT. This codes for CASSRGQDSSTDTQYF.

The chain carries TRBV5-6 and TRBJ2-3; 8 bases are shared with TRBD1. Germline-derived CDR1 and CDR2 are SGHDT and YYEEEE. This CDR3 is 15 amino acids long. V lost 6 bases and J lost 2; bases outside the gene matches: 8. DNA of the CDR3: TGTGCCAGCACCTTACGGGGACAGGTCACAGATACGCAGTATTTT. Protein: CASTLRGQVTDTQYF.

There are a few counts of this clonotype. V is TRBV24-1 and J is TRBJ2-2; 9 bases match TRBD1. This CDR3 is built from 16 residues. Germline V CDR1 and CDR2: KGHDR, SFDVKD. Trimming removed 4 bases from V and 3 bases from J; junction bases left unmatched: 5. The CDR3 bases are TGTGCCACCAGTGACCCGGGACAGGGTCACACCGGGGAGCTGTTTTTT. This gives the protein CATSDPGQGHTGELFF.

This clonotype turned up a few times. The genes are TRBV6-1 and TRBJ2-3, with D tentatively TRBD2 (5 bases). Looked up from germline, CDR1 is MNHNS and CDR2 is SASEGT. This CDR3 has 14 amino acids. V dropped 4 bases and J dropped 6 bases, with 14 bases sitting between them. The CDR3 nucleotides are TGTGCCAGCAGTGGTTTGACTAATAGGGATACGCAGTATTTT. Translated: CASSGLTNRDTQYF.

This clonotype was observed a handful of times. The gene calls are TRBV11-1 and TRBJ2-5; D might be TRBD1 (5 bases). V lost 1 base and J 5 bases, leaving 17 bases between the germline ends. CDR1 is SGHAT and CDR2 is FQDESV in the germline V gene (reference sequence). This CDR3 comprises 16 residues. The DNA for the CDR3 is TGTGCCAGCAGCTTAGGCCCAGGCAGGGTACGCGAGACCCAGTACTTC. Protein sequence: CASSLGPGRVRETQYF. Drawing the rest from reference TRBV11-1 and TRBJ2-5, the complete variable domain is EAEVAQSPRYKITEKSQAVAFWCDPISGHATLYWYRQILGQGPELLVQFQDESVVDDSQLPKDRFSAERLKGVDSTLKIQPAELGDSAMYLCASSLGPGRVRETQYFGPGTRLLVL.

The chain carries TRBV20-1 and TRBJ2-7; 9 bases are a match to TRBD2. Trimming took 0 bases from V and 6 from J; bases not matched to a gene: 9. This CDR3 is 15 amino acids long. CDR1 and CDR2 (germline): DFQATT, SNEGSKA (reference sequence). The CDR3 sequence is CSARDIGGGGREQYF. CDR3 DNA: TGCAGTGCTAGAGATATCGGCGGGGGGGGTCGCGAGCAGTACTTC.

This clonotype came up a few times. The chain combines TRBV7-2 with TRBJ2-7; 11 bases fit TRBD2. Trimming at V came to 5 bases and at J to 4 bases, leaving 13 bases not matched to a gene. The germline V gene encodes CDR1 SGHTA and CDR2 FQGNSA. The CDR3 has 17 amino acids. The CDR3 sequence: CASSLTSGGPMIYEQYF. Written as DNA, the CDR3 is TGTGCCAGCAGCCTAACTAGCGGGGGCCCAATGATATACGAGCAGTACTTC.

This clonotype came up a few times. V usage is TRBV6-1 and J usage is TRBJ1-1, with a weak D call TRBD1 (6 bases). CDR3 length equals 14 residues. Germline CDR1 reads MNHNS; CDR2 reads SASEGT. V dropped 2 bases and J dropped 4 bases, with 11 bases sitting between them. The CDR3 nucleotides read TGTGCCAGCAGTGAAAGGTCAGGGGCCACTGAAGCTTTCTTT. Protein product: CASSERSGATEAFF.